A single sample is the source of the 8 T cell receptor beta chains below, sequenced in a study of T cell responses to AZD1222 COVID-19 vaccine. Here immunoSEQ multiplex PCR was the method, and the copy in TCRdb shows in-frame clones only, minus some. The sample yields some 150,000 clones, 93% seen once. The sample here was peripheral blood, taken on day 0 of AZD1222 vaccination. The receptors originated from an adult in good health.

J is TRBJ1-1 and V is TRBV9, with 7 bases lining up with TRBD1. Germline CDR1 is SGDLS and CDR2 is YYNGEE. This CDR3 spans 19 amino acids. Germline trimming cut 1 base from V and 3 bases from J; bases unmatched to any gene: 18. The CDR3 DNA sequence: TGTGCCAGCAGCGTAAACCCCGACAGGGCCCCGCCTTGGGACACTGAAGCTTTCTTT. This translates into CASSVNPDRAPPWDTEAFF.

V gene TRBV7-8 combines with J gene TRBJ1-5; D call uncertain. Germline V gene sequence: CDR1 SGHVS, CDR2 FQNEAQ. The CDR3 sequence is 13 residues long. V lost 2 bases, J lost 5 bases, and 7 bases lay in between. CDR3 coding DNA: TGTGCCAGCAGCTTATTTACCGATCAGCCCCAGCATTTT. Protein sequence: CASSLFTDQPQHF.

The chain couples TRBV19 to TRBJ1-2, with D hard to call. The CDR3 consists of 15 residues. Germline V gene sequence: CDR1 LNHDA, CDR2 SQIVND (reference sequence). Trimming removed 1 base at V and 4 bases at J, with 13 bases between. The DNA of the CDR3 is TGTGCCAGTAGTATAGGTCGACGGCTCCCCTATGGCTACACCTTC. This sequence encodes CASSIGRRLPYGYTF.

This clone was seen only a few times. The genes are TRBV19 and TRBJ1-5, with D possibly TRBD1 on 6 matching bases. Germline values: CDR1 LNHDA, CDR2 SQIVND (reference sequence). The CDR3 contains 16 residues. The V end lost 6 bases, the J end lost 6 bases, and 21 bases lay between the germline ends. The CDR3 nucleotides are TGTGCCAGTAGCGCCGGTCTCGGGGGGCTTAGTCAGCCCCAGCATTTT. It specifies CASSAGLGGLSQPQHF.

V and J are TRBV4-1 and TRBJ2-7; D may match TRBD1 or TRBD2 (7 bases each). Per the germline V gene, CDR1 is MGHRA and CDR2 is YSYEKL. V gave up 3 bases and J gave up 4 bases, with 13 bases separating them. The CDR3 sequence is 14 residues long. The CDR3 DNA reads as TGCGCCAGCAGCCAGGGACAGCGGGGATACGAGCAGTACTTC. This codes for CASSQGQRGYEQYF.

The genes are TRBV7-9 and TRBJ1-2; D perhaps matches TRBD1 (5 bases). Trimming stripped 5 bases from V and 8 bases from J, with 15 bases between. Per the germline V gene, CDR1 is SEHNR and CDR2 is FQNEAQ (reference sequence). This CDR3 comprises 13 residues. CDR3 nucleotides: TGTGCCAGCAGCCCCGGCGGGGGAGTCGGCTACACCTTC. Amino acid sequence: CASSPGGGVGYTF.

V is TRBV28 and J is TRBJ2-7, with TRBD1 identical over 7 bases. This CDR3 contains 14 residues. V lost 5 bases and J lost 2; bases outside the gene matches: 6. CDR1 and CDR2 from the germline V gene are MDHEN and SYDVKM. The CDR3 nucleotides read TGTGCCAGCAGTCTTGGACAGGAACCCTACGAGCAGTACTTC. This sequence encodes CASSLGQEPYEQYF.

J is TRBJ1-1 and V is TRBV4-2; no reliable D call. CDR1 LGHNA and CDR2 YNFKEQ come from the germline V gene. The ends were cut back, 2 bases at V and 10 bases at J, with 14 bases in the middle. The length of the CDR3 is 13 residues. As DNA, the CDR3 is TGTGCCAGCAGCCAATACAAGGGCCCCGGAGCTTTCTTT. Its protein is CASSQYKGPGAFF.